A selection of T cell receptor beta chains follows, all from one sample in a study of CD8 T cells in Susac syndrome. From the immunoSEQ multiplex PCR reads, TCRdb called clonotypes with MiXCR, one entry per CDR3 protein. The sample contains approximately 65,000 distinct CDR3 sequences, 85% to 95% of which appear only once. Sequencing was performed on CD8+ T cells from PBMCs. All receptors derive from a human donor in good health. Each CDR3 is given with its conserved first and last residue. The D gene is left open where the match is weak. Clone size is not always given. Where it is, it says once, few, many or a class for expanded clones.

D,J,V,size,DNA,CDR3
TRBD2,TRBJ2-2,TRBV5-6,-,TGTGCCAGCAGCTTGGGGTCCGCAGCGGGGTGGACCGGGGAGCTGTTTTTT,CASSLGSAAGWTGELFF
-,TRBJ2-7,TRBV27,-,TGTGCCAGCAGTCCCCGACCGCTCTACGAGCAGTACTTC,CASSPRPLYEQYF
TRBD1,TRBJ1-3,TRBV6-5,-,TGTGCCAGCAGCATCGGACAGGCACCTTTGAACACCATATATTTT,CASSIGQAPLNTIYF
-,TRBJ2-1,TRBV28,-,TGTGCCAGCAATCCTCTACAGGGTTTTCACAATGAGCAGTTCTTC,CASNPLQGFHNEQFF
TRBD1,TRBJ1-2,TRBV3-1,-,TGTGCCAGCAGCCAGTTAACCCGGGACTACCGACAGGGGTCCAACTATGGCTACAACTTC,CASSQLTRDYRQGSNYGYNF
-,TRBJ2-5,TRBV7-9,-,TGTGCCAGCAGCTCCCCTAGAGGGGGACAAGAGACCCAGTACTTC,CASSSPRGGQETQYF
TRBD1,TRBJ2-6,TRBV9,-,TGTGCCAGCAGCGTAGAATGGGGTTGGGGACAGGGTGCTGGGGCCAACGTCCTGACTTTC,CASSVEWGWGQGAGANVLTF
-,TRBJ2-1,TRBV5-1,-,TGCGCCAGCAGTGAGAAGCAAGGCGCTGGGTACAATGAGCAGTTCTTC,CASSEKQGAGYNEQFF
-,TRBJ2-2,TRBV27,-,TGTACCAGCAGCCCGACAGGGAGGTCCCAGAACACCGGGGAGCTGTTTTTT,CTSSPTGRSQNTGELFF
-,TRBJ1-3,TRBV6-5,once,TGTGCCAGCAGTGGCAGATCTTCTTCGACCATATATTTT,CASSGRSSSTIYF
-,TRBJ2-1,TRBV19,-,TGTGCCAGTAGTATGGGAGTCGGTTATGAGCAGTTCTTC,CASSMGVGYEQFF
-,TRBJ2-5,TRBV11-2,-,TGTGCCAGCAGCTTAGTCGGGGGCCCTGGGGCCCAGTACTTC,CASSLVGGPGAQYF
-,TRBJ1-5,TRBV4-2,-,TGTGCCAGCAGCCAATTACAGGGAAGCAATCAGCCCCAGCATTTT,CASSQLQGSNQPQHF
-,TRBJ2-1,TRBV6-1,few,TGTGCCGGCATGGGGTCCTACAATGAGCAGTTCTTC,CAGMGSYNEQFF
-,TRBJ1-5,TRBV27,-,TGTGCCAGCAGTTTGAGCGGCAATCAGCCCCAGCATTTT,CASSLSGNQPQHF
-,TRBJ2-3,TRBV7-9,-,TGTGCCAGCAGCTTAGTTCACGCGGGATCCAGCACAGATACGCAGTATTTT,CASSLVHAGSSTDTQYF
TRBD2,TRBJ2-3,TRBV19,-,TGTGCCAGTAGTATCTTAGCGGGGGGGCCATCCGATACGCAGTATTTT,CASSILAGGPSDTQYF
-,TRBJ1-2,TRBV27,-,TGTGCCAGCAAGGTGGACAGAGCTAACTATGGCTACACCTTC,CASKVDRANYGYTF
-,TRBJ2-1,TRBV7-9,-,TGTGCCAGCAGCTTAACCGGGACACCCAATGAGCAGTTCTTC,CASSLTGTPNEQFF
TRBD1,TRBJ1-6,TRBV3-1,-,TGTGCCAGCAGCCAAGTGACAGGGGGCGCGGATTCACCCCTCCACTTT,CASSQVTGGADSPLHF
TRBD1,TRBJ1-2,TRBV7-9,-,TGTGCCAGCAGCTTAGGGGACAGGGCTAACTATGGCTACACCTTC,CASSLGDRANYGYTF
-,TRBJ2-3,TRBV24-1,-,TGTGCCACCAGTGGGGGCCTAAGCACAGATACGCAGTATTTT,CATSGGLSTDTQYF
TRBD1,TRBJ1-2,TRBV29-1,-,TGCAGCGTTGAGGGCAGGGGGCCCATTAACTATGGCTACACCTTC,CSVEGRGPINYGYTF
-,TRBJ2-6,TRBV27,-,TGTGCCAGCAGTTTTAAGAGGGGCGCCTCTGGGGCCAACGTCCTGACTTTC,CASSFKRGASGANVLTF
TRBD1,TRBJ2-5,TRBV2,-,TGTGCCAGCACCAAGATCCGGACAGGGGGCCGGGAGACCCAGTACTTC,CASTKIRTGGRETQYF
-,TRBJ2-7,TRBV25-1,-,TGTGCCAGCAGTACAAACCGGGACATTACATCCTACGAGCAGTACTTC,CASSTNRDITSYEQYF
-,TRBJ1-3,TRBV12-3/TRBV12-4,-,TGTGCCAGCAGCGGGGGCGCACCCTCTGGAAACACCATATATTTT,CASSGGAPSGNTIYF
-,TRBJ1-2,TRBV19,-,TGTGCCAGTACCACCAAGTGGCTGAGCTATGGCTACACCTTC,CASTTKWLSYGYTF
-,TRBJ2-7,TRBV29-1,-,TGCAGCGTTGAGGAGGTCTACGAGCAGTACTTC,CSVEEVYEQYF
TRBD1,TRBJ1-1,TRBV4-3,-,TGCGCCAGCAGCCAAGTTGGCGGGACAGGGTATACTGAAGCTTTCTTT,CASSQVGGTGYTEAFF
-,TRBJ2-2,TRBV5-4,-,TGTGCCAGCAGCTCGGGATGGGGGGCCGGGACCGGGGAGCTGTTTTTT,CASSSGWGAGTGELFF
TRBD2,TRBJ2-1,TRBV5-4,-,TGTGCCAGCTCAGCCCCGGGGGGGGTGGGCAATGAGCAGTTCTTC,CASSAPGGVGNEQFF
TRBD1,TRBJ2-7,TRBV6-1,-,TGTGCCAGCAGTAGTTTCCAGGGGGCCCCATCCTACGAGCAGTACTTC,CASSSFQGAPSYEQYF
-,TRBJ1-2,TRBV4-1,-,TGCGCCAGCAGCCCTTCTTTGGGCAGCCTAGGGCCCTATGGCTACACCTTC,CASSPSLGSLGPYGYTF
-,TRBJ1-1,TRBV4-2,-,TGTGCCAGCAGCCAAGATTGGGGGCGCGGTACTGAAGCTTTCTTT,CASSQDWGRGTEAFF
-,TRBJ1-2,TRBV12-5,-,TGTGCTAGTGGGCCCGGGGCCTATGGCTACACCTTC,CASGPGAYGYTF
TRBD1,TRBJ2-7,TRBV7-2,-,TGTGCCAGCAGCCAAAAGGGACAGGCCCTCTACGAGCAGTACTTC,CASSQKGQALYEQYF
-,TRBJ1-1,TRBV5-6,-,TGTGCCAGCAGCTTTGTCGGTGGGGGGCTTTATTTAGCTTTCTTT,CASSFVGGGLYLAFF
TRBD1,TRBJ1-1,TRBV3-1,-,TGTGCCAGCAGCCCGAACTCACAGGGGGCGGTCGGGAACACTGAAGCTTTCTTT,CASSPNSQGAVGNTEAFF
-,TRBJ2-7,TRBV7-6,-,TGTGCCAGCAGCCAGGGAGCTGGAGGCGAGCAGTACTTC,CASSQGAGGEQYF
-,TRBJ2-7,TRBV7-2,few,TGTGCCAGCAGCGGGGGGGGCAGTTCCTACGAGCAGTACTTC,CASSGGGSSYEQYF
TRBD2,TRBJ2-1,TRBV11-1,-,TGTGCCAGCAGCAGGGGGGCTAGCGGGGGCCCCGGGAATGAGCAGTTCTTC,CASSRGASGGPGNEQFF
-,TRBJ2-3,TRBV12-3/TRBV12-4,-,TGTGCCAGCAGTTTTGGGGGACGCACAGATACGCAGTATTTT,CASSFGGRTDTQYF
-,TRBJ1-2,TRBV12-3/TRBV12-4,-,TGTGCCAGCAGCCAGATCTATGGCTACACCTTC,CASSQIYGYTF
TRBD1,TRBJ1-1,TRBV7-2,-,TGTGCCAGCAGCCCACAGGGGTTCACTGAAGCTTTCTTT,CASSPQGFTEAFF
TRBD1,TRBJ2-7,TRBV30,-,TGTGCCTATCTGACTCCCGACAGGGGGCTGGACTACGAGCAGTACTTC,CAYLTPDRGLDYEQYF
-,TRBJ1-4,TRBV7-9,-,TGTGCCAGCAGCTCGGAGACAGAAGATAATGAAAAACTGTTTTTT,CASSSETEDNEKLFF
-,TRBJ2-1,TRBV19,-,TGTGCCAGTAGATATAGCAATGAGCAGTTCTTC,CASRYSNEQFF
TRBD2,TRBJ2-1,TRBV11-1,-,TGTGCCAGCAGTTTTATTAGCGGGGGGCCTTCATCTCTCTCCTACAATGAGCAGTTCTTC,CASSFISGGPSSLSYNEQFF
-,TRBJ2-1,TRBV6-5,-,TGTGCCAGCAGTTTGTCACCCTTCGACAGCTACAATGAGCAGTTCTTC,CASSLSPFDSYNEQFF
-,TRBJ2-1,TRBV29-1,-,TGCAGCGTTTTAGGTACAGGGCGAGATGAGCAGTTCTTC,CSVLGTGRDEQFF
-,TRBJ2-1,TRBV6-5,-,TGTGCCAGCAGTTACTCAGTCACCGTTAACAATGAGCAGTTCTTC,CASSYSVTVNNEQFF